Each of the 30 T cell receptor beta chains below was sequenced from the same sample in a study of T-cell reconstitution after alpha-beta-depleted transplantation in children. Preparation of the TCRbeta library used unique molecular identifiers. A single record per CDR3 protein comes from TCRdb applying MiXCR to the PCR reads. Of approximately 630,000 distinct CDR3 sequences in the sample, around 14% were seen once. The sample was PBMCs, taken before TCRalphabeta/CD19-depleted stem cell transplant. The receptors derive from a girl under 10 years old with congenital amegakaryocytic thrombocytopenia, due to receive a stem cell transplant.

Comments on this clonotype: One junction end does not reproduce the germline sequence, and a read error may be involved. The CDR3 protein is CASSIAGGPEDTQYF. CDR3 DNA sequence: TGTGCCAGCAGCATAGCGGGAGGGCCGGAAGATACGCAGTATTTT. The chain is built from TRBV7-2 and TRBJ2-3; 11 bases are a match to TRBD2. This CDR3 is built from 15 residues. From germline, CDR1 is SGHTA and CDR2 FQGNSA.

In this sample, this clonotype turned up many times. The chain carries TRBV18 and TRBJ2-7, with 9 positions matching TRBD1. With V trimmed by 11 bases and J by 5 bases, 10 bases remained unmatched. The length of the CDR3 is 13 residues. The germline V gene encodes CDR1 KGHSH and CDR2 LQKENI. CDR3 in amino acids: CAGSRDRDNEQYF. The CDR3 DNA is TGTGCCGGCAGCCGGGACAGGGACAACGAGCAGTACTTC.

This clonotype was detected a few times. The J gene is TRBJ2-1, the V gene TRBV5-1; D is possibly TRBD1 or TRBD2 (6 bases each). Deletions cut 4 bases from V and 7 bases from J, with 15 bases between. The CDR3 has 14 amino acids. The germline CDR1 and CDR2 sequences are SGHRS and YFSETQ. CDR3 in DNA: TGCGCCAGCAGCCCACAGGGAGGTAGAAATGAGCAGTTCTTC. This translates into CASSPQGGRNEQFF.

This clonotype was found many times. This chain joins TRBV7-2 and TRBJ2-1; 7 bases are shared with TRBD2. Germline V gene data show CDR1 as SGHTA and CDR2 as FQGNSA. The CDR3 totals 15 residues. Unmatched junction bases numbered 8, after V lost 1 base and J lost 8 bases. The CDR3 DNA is TGTGCCAGCAGCTTAGGGTGGACTAGGATCGATGAGCAGTTCTTC. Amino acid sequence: CASSLGWTRIDEQFF.

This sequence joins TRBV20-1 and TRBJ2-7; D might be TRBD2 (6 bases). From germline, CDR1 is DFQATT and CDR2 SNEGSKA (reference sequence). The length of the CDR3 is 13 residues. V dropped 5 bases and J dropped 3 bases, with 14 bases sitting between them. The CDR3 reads CSARTGTGYEQYF. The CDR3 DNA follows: TGCAGTGCTCGGACCGGGACTGGCTACGAGCAGTACTTC.

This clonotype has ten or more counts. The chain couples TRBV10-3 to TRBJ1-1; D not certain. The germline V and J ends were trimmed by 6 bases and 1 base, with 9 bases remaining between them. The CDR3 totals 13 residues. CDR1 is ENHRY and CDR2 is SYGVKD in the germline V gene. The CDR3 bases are TGTGCCATCAGGCCCATGGGGAACACTGAAGCTTTCTTT. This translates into CAIRPMGNTEAFF.

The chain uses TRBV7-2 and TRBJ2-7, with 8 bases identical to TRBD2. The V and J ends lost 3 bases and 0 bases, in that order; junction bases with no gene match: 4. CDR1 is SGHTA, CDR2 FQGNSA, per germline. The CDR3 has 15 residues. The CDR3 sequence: CASSLRLANSYEQYF. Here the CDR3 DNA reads TGTGCCAGCAGCTTGCGACTAGCGAACTCCTACGAGCAGTACTTC.

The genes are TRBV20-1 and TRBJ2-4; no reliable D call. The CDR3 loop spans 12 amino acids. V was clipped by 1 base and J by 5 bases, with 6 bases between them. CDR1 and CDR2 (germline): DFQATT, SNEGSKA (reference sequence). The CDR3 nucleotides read TGCAGTGCTAGAGGTCTCCAAAACATTCAGTACTTC. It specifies CSARGLQNIQYF.

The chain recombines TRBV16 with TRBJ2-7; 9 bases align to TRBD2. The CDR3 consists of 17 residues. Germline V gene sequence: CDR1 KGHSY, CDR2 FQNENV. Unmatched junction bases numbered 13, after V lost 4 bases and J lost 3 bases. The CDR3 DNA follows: TGTGCCAGCAGCCCCCCTAGGACTAGCGTGAACCACTACGAGCAGTACTTC. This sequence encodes CASSPPRTSVNHYEQYF.

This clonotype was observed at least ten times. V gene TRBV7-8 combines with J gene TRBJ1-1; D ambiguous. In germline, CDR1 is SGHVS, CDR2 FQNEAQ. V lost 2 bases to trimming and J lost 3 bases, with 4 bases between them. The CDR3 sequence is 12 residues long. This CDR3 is CASSLMDTEAFF. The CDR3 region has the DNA TGTGCCAGCAGCTTAATGGACACTGAAGCTTTCTTT.

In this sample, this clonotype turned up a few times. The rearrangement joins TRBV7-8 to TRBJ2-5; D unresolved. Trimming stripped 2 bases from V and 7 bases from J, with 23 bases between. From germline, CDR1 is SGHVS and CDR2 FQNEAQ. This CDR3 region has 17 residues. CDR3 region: CASSLMSGEARVGTQYF. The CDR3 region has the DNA TGTGCCAGCAGCTTAATGTCGGGTGAGGCACGCGTAGGGACCCAGTACTTC. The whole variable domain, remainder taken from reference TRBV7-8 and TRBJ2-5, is GAGVSQSPRYKVAKRGQDVALRCDPISGHVSLFWYQQALGQGPEFLTYFQNEAQLDKSGLPSDRFFAERPEGSVSTLKIQRTQQEDSAVYLCASSLMSGEARVGTQYFGPGTRLLVL.

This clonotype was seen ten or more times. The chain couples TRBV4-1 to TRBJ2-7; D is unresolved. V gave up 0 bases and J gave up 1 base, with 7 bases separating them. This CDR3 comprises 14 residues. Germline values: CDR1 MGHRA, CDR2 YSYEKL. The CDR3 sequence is CASSQDSGSYEQYF. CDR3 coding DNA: TGCGCCAGCAGCCAAGATTCGGGTTCCTACGAGCAGTACTTC.

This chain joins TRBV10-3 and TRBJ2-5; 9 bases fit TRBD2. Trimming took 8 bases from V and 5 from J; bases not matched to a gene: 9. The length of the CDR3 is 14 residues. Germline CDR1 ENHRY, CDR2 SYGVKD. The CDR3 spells CAIGVAGVEETQYF. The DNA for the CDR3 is TGTGCCATCGGGGTAGCGGGAGTGGAGGAGACCCAGTACTTC.

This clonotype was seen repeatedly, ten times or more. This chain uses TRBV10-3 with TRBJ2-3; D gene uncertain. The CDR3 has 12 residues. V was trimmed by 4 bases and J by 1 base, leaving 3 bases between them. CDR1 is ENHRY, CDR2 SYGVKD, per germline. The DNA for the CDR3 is TGTGCCATCAGTGGGGGCACAGATACGCAGTATTTT. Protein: CAISGGTDTQYF.

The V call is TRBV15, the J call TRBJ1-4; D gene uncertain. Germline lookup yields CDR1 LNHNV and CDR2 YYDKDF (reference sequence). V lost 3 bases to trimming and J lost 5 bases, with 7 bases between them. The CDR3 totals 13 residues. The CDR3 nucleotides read TGTGCCACCAGCAGGGAGGACAATGAAAAACTGTTTTTT. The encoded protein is CATSREDNEKLFF.

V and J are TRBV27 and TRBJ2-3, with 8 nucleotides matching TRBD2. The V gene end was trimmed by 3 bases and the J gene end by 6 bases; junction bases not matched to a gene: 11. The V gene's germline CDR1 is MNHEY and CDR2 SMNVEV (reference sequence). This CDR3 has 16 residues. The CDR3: CASSFDSLSGSDTQYF. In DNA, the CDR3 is TGTGCCAGCAGTTTCGACTCTTTGAGCGGGAGTGATACGCAGTATTTT.

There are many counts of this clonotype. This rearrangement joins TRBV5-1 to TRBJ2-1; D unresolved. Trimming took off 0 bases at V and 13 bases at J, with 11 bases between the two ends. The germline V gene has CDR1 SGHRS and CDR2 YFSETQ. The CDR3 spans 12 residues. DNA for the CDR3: TGCGCCAGCAGCTTGGCCGGGCCCGATCAGTTCTTC. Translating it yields CASSLAGPDQFF.

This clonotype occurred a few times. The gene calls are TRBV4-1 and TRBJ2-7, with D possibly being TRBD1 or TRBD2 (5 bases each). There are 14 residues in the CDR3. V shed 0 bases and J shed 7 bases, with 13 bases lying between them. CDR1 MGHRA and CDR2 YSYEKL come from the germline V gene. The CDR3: CASSQDPGPWEQYF. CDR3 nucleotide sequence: TGCGCCAGCAGCCAAGACCCGGGACCTTGGGAGCAGTACTTC.

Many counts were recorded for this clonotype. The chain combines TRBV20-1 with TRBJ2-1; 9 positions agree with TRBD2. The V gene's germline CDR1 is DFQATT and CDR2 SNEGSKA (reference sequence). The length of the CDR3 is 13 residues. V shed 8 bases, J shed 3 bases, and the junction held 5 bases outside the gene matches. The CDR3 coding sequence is TGCAGTCAACGACTAGCGGACTACAATGAGCAGTTCTTC. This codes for CSQRLADYNEQFF.

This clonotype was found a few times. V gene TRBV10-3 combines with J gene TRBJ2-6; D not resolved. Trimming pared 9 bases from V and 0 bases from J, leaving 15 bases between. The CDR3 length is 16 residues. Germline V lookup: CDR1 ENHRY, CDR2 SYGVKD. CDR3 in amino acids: CAITGRINSGANVLTF. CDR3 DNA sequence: TGTGCCATAACCGGGCGCATTAACTCTGGGGCCAACGTCCTGACTTTC.

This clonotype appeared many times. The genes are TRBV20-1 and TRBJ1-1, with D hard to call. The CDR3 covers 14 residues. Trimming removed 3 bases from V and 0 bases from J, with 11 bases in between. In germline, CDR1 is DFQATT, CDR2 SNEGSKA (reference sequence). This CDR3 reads CSASLIGLNTEAFF. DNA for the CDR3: TGCAGTGCTAGTTTGATAGGGTTGAACACTGAAGCTTTCTTT.

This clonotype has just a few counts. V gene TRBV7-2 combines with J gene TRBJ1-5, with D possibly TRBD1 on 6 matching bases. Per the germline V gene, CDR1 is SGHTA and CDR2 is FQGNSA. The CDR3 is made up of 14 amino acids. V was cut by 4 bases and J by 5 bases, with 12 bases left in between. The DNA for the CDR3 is TGTGCCAGCAGCTCTATCAACAGGGATCAGCCCCAGCATTTT. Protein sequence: CASSSINRDQPQHF.

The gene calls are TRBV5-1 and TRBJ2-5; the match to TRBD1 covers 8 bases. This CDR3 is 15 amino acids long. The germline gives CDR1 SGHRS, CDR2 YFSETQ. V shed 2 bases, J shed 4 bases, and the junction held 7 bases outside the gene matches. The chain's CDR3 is CASSFGPGTGETQYF. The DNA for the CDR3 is TGCGCCAGCAGCTTCGGACCCGGGACAGGAGAGACCCAGTACTTC.

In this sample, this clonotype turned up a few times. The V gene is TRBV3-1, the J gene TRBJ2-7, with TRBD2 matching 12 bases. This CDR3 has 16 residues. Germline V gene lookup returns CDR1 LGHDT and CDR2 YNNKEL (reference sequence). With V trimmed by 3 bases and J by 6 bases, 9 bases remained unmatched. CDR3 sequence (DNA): TGTGCCAGCAGCCAGGAGACTAGCGGGGGTGCTGGCGAGCAGTACTTC. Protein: CASSQETSGGAGEQYF.

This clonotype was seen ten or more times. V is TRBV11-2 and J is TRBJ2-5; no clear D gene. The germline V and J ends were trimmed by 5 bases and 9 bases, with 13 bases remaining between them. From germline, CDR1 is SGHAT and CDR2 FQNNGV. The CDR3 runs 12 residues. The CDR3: CASSPLAVAQYF. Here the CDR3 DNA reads TGTGCCAGCAGCCCCCTCGCCGTTGCCCAGTACTTC. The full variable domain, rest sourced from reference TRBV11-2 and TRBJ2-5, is EAGVAQSPRYKIIEKRQSVAFWCNPISGHATLYWYQQILGQGPKLLIQFQNNGVVDDSQLPKDRFSAERLKGVDSTLKIQPAKLEDSAVYLCASSPLAVAQYFGPGTRLLVL.

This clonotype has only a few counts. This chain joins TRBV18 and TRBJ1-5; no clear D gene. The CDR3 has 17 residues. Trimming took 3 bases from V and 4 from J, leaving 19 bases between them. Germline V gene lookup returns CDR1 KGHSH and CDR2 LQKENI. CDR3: CASSPESSAPLNQPQHF. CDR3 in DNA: TGTGCCAGCTCACCCGAATCTTCCGCGCCACTGAATCAGCCCCAGCATTTT.

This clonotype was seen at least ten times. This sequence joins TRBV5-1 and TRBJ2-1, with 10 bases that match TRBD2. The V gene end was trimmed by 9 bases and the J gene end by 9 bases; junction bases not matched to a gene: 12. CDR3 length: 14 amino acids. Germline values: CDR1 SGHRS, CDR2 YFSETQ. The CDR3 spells CATSRGGLAAEQFF. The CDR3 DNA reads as TGCGCCACCTCAAGAGGCGGACTAGCGGCTGAGCAGTTCTTC.

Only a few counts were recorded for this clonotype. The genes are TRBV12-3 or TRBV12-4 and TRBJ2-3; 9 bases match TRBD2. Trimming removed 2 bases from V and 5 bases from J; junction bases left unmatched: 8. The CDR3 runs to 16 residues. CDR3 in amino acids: CASSLLAGGWRDTQYF. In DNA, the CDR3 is TGTGCCAGCAGTTTATTGGCGGGAGGGTGGCGAGATACGCAGTATTTT.

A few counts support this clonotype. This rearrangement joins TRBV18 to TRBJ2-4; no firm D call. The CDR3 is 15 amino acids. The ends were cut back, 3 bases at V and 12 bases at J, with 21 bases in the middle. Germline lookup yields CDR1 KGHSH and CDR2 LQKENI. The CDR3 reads CASSPDRDTRTTQYF. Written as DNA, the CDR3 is TGTGCCAGCTCACCCGACCGCGACACCCGCACGACTCAGTACTTC. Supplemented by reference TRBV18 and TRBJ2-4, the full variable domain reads NAGVMQNPRHLVRRRGQEARLRCSPMKGHSHVYWYRQLPEEGLKFMVYLQKENIIDESGMPKERFSAEFPKEGPSILRIQQVVRGDSAAYFCASSPDRDTRTTQYFGAGTRLSVL.

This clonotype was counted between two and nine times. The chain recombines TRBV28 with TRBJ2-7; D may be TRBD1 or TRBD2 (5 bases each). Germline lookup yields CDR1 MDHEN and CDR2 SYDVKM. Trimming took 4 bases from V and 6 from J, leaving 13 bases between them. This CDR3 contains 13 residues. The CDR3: CASSYSPGLEQYF. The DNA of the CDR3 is TGTGCCAGCAGTTACTCCCCGGGGCTCGAGCAGTACTTC.